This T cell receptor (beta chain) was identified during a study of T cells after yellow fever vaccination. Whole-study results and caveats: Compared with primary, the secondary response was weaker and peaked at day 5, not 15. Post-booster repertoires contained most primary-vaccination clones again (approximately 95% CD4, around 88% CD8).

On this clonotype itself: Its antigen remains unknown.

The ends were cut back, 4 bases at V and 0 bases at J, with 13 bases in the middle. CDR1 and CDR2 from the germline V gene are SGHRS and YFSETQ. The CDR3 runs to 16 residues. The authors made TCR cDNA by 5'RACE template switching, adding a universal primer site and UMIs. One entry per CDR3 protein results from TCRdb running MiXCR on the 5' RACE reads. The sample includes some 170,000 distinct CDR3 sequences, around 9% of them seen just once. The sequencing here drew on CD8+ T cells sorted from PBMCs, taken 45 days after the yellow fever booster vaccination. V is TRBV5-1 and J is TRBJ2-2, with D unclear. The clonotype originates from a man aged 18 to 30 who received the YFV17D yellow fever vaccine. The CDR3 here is CASSLTLPPNTGELFF. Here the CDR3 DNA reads TGCGCCAGCAGCCTGACTCTACCCCCGAACACCGGGGAGCTGTTTTTT.